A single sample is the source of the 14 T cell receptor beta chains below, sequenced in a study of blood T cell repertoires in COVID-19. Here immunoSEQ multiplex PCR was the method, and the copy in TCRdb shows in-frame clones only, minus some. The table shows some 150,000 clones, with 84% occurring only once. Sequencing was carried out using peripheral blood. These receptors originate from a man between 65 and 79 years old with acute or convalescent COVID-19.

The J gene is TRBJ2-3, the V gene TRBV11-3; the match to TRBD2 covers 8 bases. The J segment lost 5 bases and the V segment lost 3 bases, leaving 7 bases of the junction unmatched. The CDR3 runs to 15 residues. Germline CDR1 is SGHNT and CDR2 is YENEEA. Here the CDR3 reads CASSFTGGAEDTQYF. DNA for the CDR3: TGTGCCAGCAGCTTTACCGGGGGGGCAGAAGATACGCAGTATTTT.

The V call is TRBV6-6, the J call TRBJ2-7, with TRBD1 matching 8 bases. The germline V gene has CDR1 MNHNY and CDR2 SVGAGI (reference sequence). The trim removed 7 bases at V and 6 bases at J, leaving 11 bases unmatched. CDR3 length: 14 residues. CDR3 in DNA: TGTGCCAGCAACTCCTACCCGGACAGGGCCGAGCAGTACTTC. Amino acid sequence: CASNSYPDRAEQYF.

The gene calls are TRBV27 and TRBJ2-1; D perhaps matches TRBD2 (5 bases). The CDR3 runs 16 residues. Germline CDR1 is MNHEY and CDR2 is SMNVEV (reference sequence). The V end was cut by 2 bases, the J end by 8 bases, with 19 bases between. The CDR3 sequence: CASSLKGDPGVYEQFF. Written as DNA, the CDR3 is TGTGCCAGCAGTTTAAAGGGAGATCCTGGTGTCTATGAGCAGTTCTTC.

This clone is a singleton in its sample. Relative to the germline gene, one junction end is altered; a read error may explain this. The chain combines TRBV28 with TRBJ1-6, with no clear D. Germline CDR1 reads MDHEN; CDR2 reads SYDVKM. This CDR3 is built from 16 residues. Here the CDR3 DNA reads TGTGCCAGCAGTTTTGGTGGCGCTAGTCCTAATTCTCCCCTCCACTTT. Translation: CASSFGGASPNSPLHF.

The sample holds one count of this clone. The CDR3 DNA is TGTGCCAGCAGCTTAGGCGGGGGCCGAAACAATGAGCAGTTCTTC. Protein sequence: CASSLGGGRNNEQFF. J is TRBJ2-1 and V is TRBV7-3; D might be TRBD2 (7 bases). The V gene's germline CDR1 is SGHTA and CDR2 FQGTGA. Trimming cost V 2 bases and J 5 bases, with 13 bases left between them. The CDR3 spans 15 residues.

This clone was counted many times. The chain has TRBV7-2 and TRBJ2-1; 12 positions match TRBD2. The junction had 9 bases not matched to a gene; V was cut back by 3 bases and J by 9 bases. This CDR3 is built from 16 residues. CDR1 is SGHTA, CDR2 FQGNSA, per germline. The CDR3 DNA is TGTGCCAGCAGCTTTAGGACTAGCGGGGCGGAGTCTGAGCAGTTCTTC. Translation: CASSFRTSGAESEQFF.

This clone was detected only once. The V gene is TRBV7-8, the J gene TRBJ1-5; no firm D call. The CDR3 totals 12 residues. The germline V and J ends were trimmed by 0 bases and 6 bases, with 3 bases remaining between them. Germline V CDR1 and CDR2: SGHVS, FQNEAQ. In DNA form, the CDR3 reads TGTGCCAGCAGCTTAGCCGGTCAGCCCCAGCATTTT. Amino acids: CASSLAGQPQHF.

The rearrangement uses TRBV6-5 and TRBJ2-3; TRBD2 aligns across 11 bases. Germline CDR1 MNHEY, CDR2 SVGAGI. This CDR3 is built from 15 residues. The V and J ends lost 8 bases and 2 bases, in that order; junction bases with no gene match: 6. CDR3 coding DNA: TGTGCCAGCGCCTTAGCGGGGGGGCACACAGATACGCAGTATTTT. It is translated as CASALAGGHTDTQYF.

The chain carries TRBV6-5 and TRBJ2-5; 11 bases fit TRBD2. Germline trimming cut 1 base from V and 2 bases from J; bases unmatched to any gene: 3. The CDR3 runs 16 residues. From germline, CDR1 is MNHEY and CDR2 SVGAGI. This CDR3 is CASSYFSGRGQETQYF. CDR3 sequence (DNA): TGTGCCAGCAGTTACTTTAGCGGGAGGGGGCAAGAGACCCAGTACTTC.

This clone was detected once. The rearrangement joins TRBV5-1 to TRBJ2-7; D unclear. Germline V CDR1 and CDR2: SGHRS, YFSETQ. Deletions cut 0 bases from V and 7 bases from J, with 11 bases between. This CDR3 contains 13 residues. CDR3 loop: CASSLGSLREQYF. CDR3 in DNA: TGCGCCAGCAGCTTGGGTAGTTTGCGAGAGCAGTACTTC.

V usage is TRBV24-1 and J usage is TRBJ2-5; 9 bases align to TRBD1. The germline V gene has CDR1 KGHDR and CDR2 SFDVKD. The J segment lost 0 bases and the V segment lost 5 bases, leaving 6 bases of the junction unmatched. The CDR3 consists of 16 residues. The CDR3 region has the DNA TGTGCCACCAGTGGGGCCCGGACAGGGGACCAAGAGACCCAGTACTTC. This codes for CATSGARTGDQETQYF.

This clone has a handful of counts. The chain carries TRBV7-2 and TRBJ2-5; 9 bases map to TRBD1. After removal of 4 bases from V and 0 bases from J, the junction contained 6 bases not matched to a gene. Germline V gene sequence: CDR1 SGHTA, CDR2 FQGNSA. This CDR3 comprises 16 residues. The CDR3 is CASSSRQGVYQETQYF. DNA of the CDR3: TGTGCCAGCAGCTCGAGACAGGGGGTCTACCAAGAGACCCAGTACTTC.

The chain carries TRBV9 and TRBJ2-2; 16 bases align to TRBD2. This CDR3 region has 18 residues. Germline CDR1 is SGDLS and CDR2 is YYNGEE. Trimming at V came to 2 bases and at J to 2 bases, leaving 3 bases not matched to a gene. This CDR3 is CASSVGTSGGANTGELFF. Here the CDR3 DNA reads TGTGCCAGCAGCGTGGGGACTAGCGGGGGGGCTAACACCGGGGAGCTGTTTTTT.

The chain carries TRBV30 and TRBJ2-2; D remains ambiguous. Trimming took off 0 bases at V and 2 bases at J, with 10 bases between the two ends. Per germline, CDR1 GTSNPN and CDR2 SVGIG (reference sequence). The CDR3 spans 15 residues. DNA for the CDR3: TGTGCCTGGAGTGTTGATTCAGTCAACACCGGGGAGCTGTTTTTT. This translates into CAWSVDSVNTGELFF.